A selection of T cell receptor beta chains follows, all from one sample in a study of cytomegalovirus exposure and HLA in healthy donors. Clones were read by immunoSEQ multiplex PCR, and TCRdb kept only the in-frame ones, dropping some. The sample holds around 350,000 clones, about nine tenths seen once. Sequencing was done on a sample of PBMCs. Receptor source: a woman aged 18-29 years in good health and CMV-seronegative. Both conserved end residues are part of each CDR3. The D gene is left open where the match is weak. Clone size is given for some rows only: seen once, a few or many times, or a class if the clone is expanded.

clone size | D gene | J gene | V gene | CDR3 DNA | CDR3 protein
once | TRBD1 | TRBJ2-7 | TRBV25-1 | TGTGCCAGCAGTGGACCACCCTTAGGGACAGGGGGATTTTACGAGCAGTACTTC | CASSGPPLGTGGFYEQYF
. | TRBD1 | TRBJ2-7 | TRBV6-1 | TGTGCCAGCAGAGCGACACAGGGGGCGGCTTACGAGCAGTACTTC | CASRATQGAAYEQYF
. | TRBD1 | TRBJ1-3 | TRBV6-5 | TGTGCCAGCACCAACAGGGGCCCCTCTGGAAACACCATATATTTT | CASTNRGPSGNTIYF
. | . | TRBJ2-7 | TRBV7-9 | TGTGCCAGCAGCTTGGCAAGGGCAGGGGACGAGCAGTACTTC | CASSLARAGDEQYF
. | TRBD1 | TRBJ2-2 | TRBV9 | TGTGCCAGCAGCGCACGGACAGGGAACACCGGGGAGCTGTTTTTT | CASSARTGNTGELFF
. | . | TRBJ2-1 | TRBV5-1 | TGCGCCAGCAGCTTGGCCCTATCGGTAGATGGGCAGTTCTTC | CASSLALSVDGQFF
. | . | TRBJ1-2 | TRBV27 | TGTGCCAGCAGTTTAGGGGGGTCTAACTATGGCTACACCTTC | CASSLGGSNYGYTF
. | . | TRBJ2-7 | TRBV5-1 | TGCGCCAGCAGCTTGAACCCCGACCTAGGTCGTATCAGCGAGCAGTACTTC | CASSLNPDLGRISEQYF
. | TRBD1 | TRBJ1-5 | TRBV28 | TGTGCCAGCAGTTTAAGTGGGACAGACTCTAATCAGCCCCAGCATTTT | CASSLSGTDSNQPQHF
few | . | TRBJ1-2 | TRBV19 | TGTGCCAGTAGTATAGGACATCTCCAGTCTAACTATGGCTACACCTTC | CASSIGHLQSNYGYTF
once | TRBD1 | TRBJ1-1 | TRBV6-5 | TGTGCCAGCAGTTACGAGGGGGCGCGAACTGAAGCTTTCTTT | CASSYEGARTEAFF
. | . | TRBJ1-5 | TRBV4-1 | TGCGCCAGCAGCCAAGAAGGGGGAAGTAGCAATCAGCCCCAGCATTTT | CASSQEGGSSNQPQHF
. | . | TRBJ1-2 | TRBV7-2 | TGTGCCAGCAGCTTAGCGCCGGCTAGGGGCTACACCTTC | CASSLAPARGYTF
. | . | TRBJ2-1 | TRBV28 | TGTGCCAGCAGTAAACTAGCCCCTTACTCATACAATGAGCAGTTCTTC | CASSKLAPYSYNEQFF
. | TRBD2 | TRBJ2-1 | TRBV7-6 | TGTGCCAGCAGCCGTAGCGGGAACAATGAGCAGTTCTTC | CASSRSGNNEQFF
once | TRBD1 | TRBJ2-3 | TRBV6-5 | TGTGCCAGCAGTACTCGACAGGGGAGAGATACGCAGTATTTT | CASSTRQGRDTQYF
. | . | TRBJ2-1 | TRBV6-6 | TGTGCCAGCAGTTACTCTCGGGTGCATGAGCAGTTCTTC | CASSYSRVHEQFF
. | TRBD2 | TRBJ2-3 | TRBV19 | TGTGCCAGTCGTCCCAGCGGGAGGGTGGGTACGCAGTATTTT | CASRPSGRVGTQYF
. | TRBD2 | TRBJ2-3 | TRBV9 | TGTGCCAGCAGCGCCTGGGGGCTAGCGGGGCCCACAGATACGCAGTATTTT | CASSAWGLAGPTDTQYF
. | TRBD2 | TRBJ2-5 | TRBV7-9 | TGTGCCAGCAGCTTAGAGGCTAGCGGGGGCGAGACCCAGTACTTC | CASSLEASGGETQYF
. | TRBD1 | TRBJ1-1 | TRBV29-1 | TGCAGCGTTGACACGGACAGGGTCGTGAACACTGAAGCTTTCTTT | CSVDTDRVVNTEAFF
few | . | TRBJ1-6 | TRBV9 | TGTGCCAGTACCAACGCGGTGTATAATTCACCCCTCCACTTT | CASTNAVYNSPLHF
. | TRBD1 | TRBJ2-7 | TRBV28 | TGTGCCAGCAGTTTCCCGGGGACAGGTGAATACGAGCAGTACTTC | CASSFPGTGEYEQYF
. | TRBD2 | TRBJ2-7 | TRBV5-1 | TGCGCCAGCAGCTTGGGACTAGCGGGGGCCTACGAGCAGTACTTC | CASSLGLAGAYEQYF
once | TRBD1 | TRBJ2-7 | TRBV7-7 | TGTGCCAGCAGCTCGGACAGGTGGTACAACGAGCAGTACTTC | CASSSDRWYNEQYF